These 29 T cell receptor beta chains came from one sample sequenced in a study of blood T cell repertoires in COVID-19. Clones were read by immunoSEQ multiplex PCR, and TCRdb kept only the in-frame ones, dropping some. The sample has around 70,000 clones; over 75% are singletons. Sequenced input: peripheral blood. The receptors were sampled from an elderly woman with active or convalescent COVID-19.

This clone was found a few times. The rearrangement uses TRBV19 and TRBJ1-6, with 10 bases fitting TRBD1. This CDR3 is 15 amino acids long. Germline assignment: CDR1 LNHDA and CDR2 SQIVND (reference sequence). V lost 9 bases, J lost 7 bases, and 9 bases stayed unmatched. The CDR3 loop is CASGTGAEGNSPLHF. CDR3 nucleotides: TGTGCCAGCGGGACAGGGGCCGAGGGGAATTCACCCCTCCACTTT.

This chain joins TRBV4-1 and TRBJ2-6, with 8 bases matching TRBD1. This CDR3 comprises 16 residues. In germline, CDR1 is MGHRA, CDR2 YSYEKL. The junction had 3 bases not matched to a gene; V was cut back by 3 bases and J by 2 bases. CDR3 nucleotide sequence: TGCGCCAGCAGCCAGACAGGGGTGGCTGGGGCCAACGTCCTGACTTTC. It specifies CASSQTGVAGANVLTF.

The chain employs TRBV30 and TRBJ1-5, with D unclear. CDR1 GTSNPN and CDR2 SVGIG come from the germline V gene (reference sequence). There are 14 residues in the CDR3. V was clipped by 1 base and J by 2 bases, with 9 bases between them. This chain's CDR3 is CAWSGALGNQPQHF. The CDR3 DNA follows: TGTGCCTGGAGTGGGGCACTAGGCAATCAGCCCCAGCATTTT.

V usage is TRBV5-1 and J usage is TRBJ2-3, with 8 bases fitting TRBD2. V gave up 1 base and J gave up 3 bases; unmatched junction bases: 1. The CDR3 has 14 residues. Germline V lookup: CDR1 SGHRS, CDR2 YFSETQ. CDR3 sequence (DNA): TGCGCCAGCAGCTTGATAGCGGGGACAGATACGCAGTATTTT. As protein: CASSLIAGTDTQYF.

The CDR3 region is CASRQGFTGNTIYF. CDR3 in DNA: TGTGCCTCCAGACAGGGTTTCACTGGAAACACCATATATTTT. The chain has TRBV19 and TRBJ1-3; 7 nucleotides line up with TRBD1. V trimming: 11 bases; J trimming: 2 bases; junction bases outside the gene matches: 9. The CDR3 totals 14 residues. The germline V gene has CDR1 LNHDA and CDR2 SQIVND (reference sequence).

The CDR3 DNA reads as TGTGCCAGCAGTTACTGGCAGGTTGCCTCCTACGAGCAGTACTTC. Translated, it gives CASSYWQVASYEQYF. This chain uses TRBV6-5 with TRBJ2-7, with unresolved D. CDR3 length: 15 residues. Germline CDR1 is MNHEY and CDR2 is SVGAGI. V was cut by 1 base and J by 0 bases, with 10 bases left in between.

This chain joins TRBV6-5 and TRBJ2-7; D remains unclear. V dropped 8 bases and J dropped 3 bases, with 14 bases sitting between them. The germline CDR1 and CDR2 sequences are MNHEY and SVGAGI. This CDR3 has 13 amino acids. This CDR3 reads CASLGPESYEQYF. Written as DNA, the CDR3 is TGTGCCAGCCTAGGCCCGGAGAGCTACGAGCAGTACTTC.

CDR3 coding DNA: TGTGCCAGCAGCTTAAGTGGGGGGGCGAGTGAGCAGTTCTTC. Amino acid sequence: CASSLSGGASEQFF. The V call is TRBV7-7, the J call TRBJ2-1, with D possibly being TRBD2 (7 bases). Germline V CDR1 and CDR2: SSHAT, FNYEAQ (reference sequence). Trimming shortened V by 2 bases and J by 9 bases, and 14 bases separated the two germline ends. The CDR3 runs to 14 residues.

The V call is TRBV7-2, the J call TRBJ1-2; 7 positions match TRBD1. The V gene's germline CDR1 is SGHTA and CDR2 FQGNSA. The CDR3 consists of 18 residues. The ends lost 4 bases at V and 4 bases at J; junction bases unmatched: 18. In DNA, the CDR3 is TGTGCCAGCAGCTCACCACCGGGACAGCCTAATGCAATCTATGGCTACACCTTC. It yields the protein CASSSPPGQPNAIYGYTF.

The chain uses TRBV5-8 and TRBJ2-7; D is uncertain. The V gene lost 4 bases and the J gene lost 4 bases, with 9 bases spanning the gap. The CDR3 totals 12 residues. Germline values: CDR1 SGHTS, CDR2 YDEGEE. The CDR3 protein is CASSRALYEQYF. Written as DNA, the CDR3 is TGTGCCAGCAGCCGCGCTTTGTACGAGCAGTACTTC.

This clone was counted a few times. This chain joins TRBV27 and TRBJ1-1; 9 bases map to TRBD1. The CDR3 has 14 amino acids. J lost 6 bases, V lost 3 bases, and 5 bases had no gene match. Per the germline V gene, CDR1 is MNHEY and CDR2 is SMNVEV (reference sequence). CDR3 residues: CASSLDRGRAEAFF. The CDR3 nucleotides read TGTGCCAGCAGTTTGGACAGGGGCCGCGCTGAAGCTTTCTTT.

The chain has TRBV29-1 and TRBJ2-1, with TRBD2 as a possible D gene (6 bases). V lost 3 bases, J lost 0 bases, and 9 bases lay in between. The CDR3 runs to 14 residues. CDR1 and CDR2 from the germline V gene are SQVTM and ANQGSEA. CDR3 loop: CSVDGGISYNEQFF. The CDR3 nucleotides read TGCAGCGTTGATGGAGGGATCTCCTACAATGAGCAGTTCTTC.

The chain has TRBV2 and TRBJ2-2; D may be TRBD1 (6 bases). CDR1 is SNHLY, CDR2 FYNNEI, per germline. The V end was cut by 9 bases, the J end by 0 bases, with 14 bases between. The CDR3 is 15 residues long. Written as DNA, the CDR3 is TGTGCCAGTAAACAGGGCGACGCGAACACCGGGGAGCTGTTTTTT. Its translation is CASKQGDANTGELFF.

The gene calls are TRBV5-4 and TRBJ1-6; D not resolved. This CDR3 region has 17 residues. Germline V gene data show CDR1 as SGHNT and CDR2 as YYREEE (reference sequence). V was clipped by 2 bases and J by 0 bases, with 12 bases between them. The CDR3 coding sequence is TGTGCCAGCAGCTTCGCCCTACGAGGCTCCTATAATTCACCCCTCCACTTT. Its translation is CASSFALRGSYNSPLHF. The full variable domain, rest sourced from reference TRBV5-4 and TRBJ1-6, is ETGVTQSPTHLIKTRGQQVTLRCSSQSGHNTVSWYQQALGQGPQFIFQYYREEENGRGNFPPRFSGLQFPNYSSELNVNALELDDSALYLCASSFALRGSYNSPLHFGNGTRLTVT.

The rearrangement links TRBV4-3 to TRBJ2-1, with 7 bases fitting TRBD2. Germline CDR1 is LGHNA and CDR2 is YSLEER. The CDR3 is 15 amino acids. J was trimmed by 8 bases and V by 3 bases; bases with no gene match: 10. DNA for the CDR3: TGCGCCAGCAGCCAGCGGGGGAGCCCTTACGATGAGCAGTTCTTC. This encodes CASSQRGSPYDEQFF.

The CDR3 spells CASSGTGKDYRGSYNEQFF. The CDR3 DNA follows: TGTGCCAGCAGCGGGACAGGGAAGGATTACAGGGGCTCCTACAATGAGCAGTTCTTC. The chain has TRBV7-9 and TRBJ2-1; 9 bases match TRBD1. Germline CDR1 and CDR2: SEHNR and FQNEAQ (reference sequence). The trim removed 5 bases at V and 0 bases at J, leaving 14 bases unmatched. The CDR3 consists of 19 residues. Drawing the rest from reference TRBV7-9 and TRBJ2-1, the complete variable domain is DTGVSQNPRHKITKRGQNVTFRCDPISEHNRLYWYRQTLGQGPEFLTYFQNEAQLEKSRLLSDRFSAERPKGSFSTLEIQRTEQGDSAMYLCASSGTGKDYRGSYNEQFFGPGTRLTVL.

The chain links TRBV28 to TRBJ1-2; TRBD1 agrees at 7 bases. V was clipped by 6 bases and J by 13 bases; unmatched bases: 14. The V gene's germline CDR1 is MDHEN and CDR2 SYDVKM. This CDR3 contains 13 residues. CDR3 in amino acids: CASSRRRQGQSTF. The CDR3 nucleotides are TGTGCCAGCAGCCGTCGACGACAGGGCCAGAGCACCTTC.

V and J are TRBV5-1 and TRBJ2-7; 7 bases line up with TRBD1. Losses at the gene ends were 1 base for V and 4 bases for J; bases not matched to a gene: 5. The CDR3 covers 14 residues. CDR1 SGHRS and CDR2 YFSETQ come from the germline V gene. This CDR3 is CASSLRQGFYEQYF. In nucleotides, the CDR3 is TGCGCCAGCAGCTTGAGACAGGGTTTTTACGAGCAGTACTTC.

V gene TRBV18 combines with J gene TRBJ2-4, with a weak D call TRBD1 (5 bases). V lost 6 bases and J 7 bases, leaving 13 bases between the germline ends. CDR3 length: 13 amino acids. CDR1 KGHSH and CDR2 LQKENI come from the germline V gene. The CDR3 reads CASSTDRGNIQYF. The CDR3 DNA reads TGTGCCAGCTCGACGGATAGGGGCAACATTCAGTACTTC.

This rearrangement joins TRBV7-2 to TRBJ1-5, with D tentatively TRBD1 (5 bases). The CDR3 runs 15 residues. V lost 5 bases to trimming and J lost 0 bases, with 11 bases between them. Germline V lookup: CDR1 SGHTA, CDR2 FQGNSA. The CDR3 here is CASSLTGNSNQPQHF. CDR3 DNA sequence: TGTGCCAGCAGCCTTACAGGCAATAGCAATCAGCCCCAGCATTTT.

This CDR3 is CASSLGVRSGYTF. The CDR3 DNA sequence: TGTGCCAGCAGCTTGGGTGTCCGTAGTGGCTACACCTTC. The V gene is TRBV5-6, the J gene TRBJ1-2; D uncertain. CDR3 size: 13 residues. Looked up from germline, CDR1 is SGHDT and CDR2 is YYEEEE. V was cut by 0 bases and J by 7 bases, with 10 bases left in between.

The rearrangement links TRBV4-3 to TRBJ2-3; 10 nucleotides align to TRBD2. Germline V lookup: CDR1 LGHNA, CDR2 YSLEER. V lost 2 bases to trimming and J lost 4 bases; unmatched junction nucleotides: 15. The CDR3 length is 19 residues. CDR3 amino acids: CASSQPQSDPSGGSDTQYF. The CDR3 DNA sequence: TGCGCCAGCAGCCAACCACAAAGCGATCCTAGCGGGGGTTCAGATACGCAGTATTTT.

The chain recombines TRBV7-2 with TRBJ2-2; TRBD2 might be the D (6 bases). Germline V gene sequence: CDR1 SGHTA, CDR2 FQGNSA. The CDR3 consists of 15 residues. Trimming removed 3 bases from V and 4 bases from J, with 12 bases in between. The CDR3, as DNA: TGTGCCAGCAGCTTTCTTCTGGGGGGCACCGGGGAGCTGTTTTTT. This encodes CASSFLLGGTGELFF.

J is TRBJ2-5 and V is TRBV4-1; D is perhaps TRBD2 (6 bases). The CDR3 sequence is 15 residues long. V lost 3 bases and J 3 bases, leaving 14 bases between the germline ends. Germline CDR1 is MGHRA and CDR2 is YSYEKL. CDR3 nucleotides: TGCGCCAGCAGCCAGCCCACTAGCCCAAAAGAGACCCAGTACTTC. Amino acid sequence: CASSQPTSPKETQYF.

The gene calls are TRBV10-3 and TRBJ1-3, with unresolved D. CDR1 and CDR2 from the germline V gene are ENHRY and SYGVKD. CDR3 length equals 12 residues. Trimming took off 4 bases at V and 8 bases at J, with 9 bases between the two ends. The CDR3 DNA reads TGTGCCATCAGTGGGAGTGGTTACACCATATATTTT. Translated, it gives CAISGSGYTIYF.

V usage is TRBV7-2 and J usage is TRBJ2-3; D remains unclear. The CDR3 length is 16 residues. V shed 1 base and J shed 2 bases, with 13 bases lying between them. Per the germline V gene, CDR1 is SGHTA and CDR2 is FQGNSA. Here the CDR3 DNA reads TGTGCCAGCAGCTTAGAGGCCGGGTCCCACACAGATACGCAGTATTTT. Translated, it gives CASSLEAGSHTDTQYF.

This rearrangement joins TRBV28 to TRBJ2-7; D gene unclear. The CDR3 sequence is 15 residues long. Germline V gene sequence: CDR1 MDHEN, CDR2 SYDVKM. V lost 4 bases and J 0 bases, leaving 13 bases between the germline ends. In DNA form, the CDR3 reads TGTGCCAGCAGTTCCCAACTTCCTCCCTCCTACGAGCAGTACTTC. This encodes CASSSQLPPSYEQYF.

V and J are TRBV3-1 (or the pseudogene TRBV3-2) and TRBJ2-5; 7 bases map to TRBD2. Unmatched junction bases numbered 4, after V lost 4 bases and J lost 5 bases. The CDR3 sequence is 13 residues long. Per the germline V gene, CDR1 is LGHDT and CDR2 is YNNKEL (reference sequence). The CDR3 DNA reads as TGTGCCAGCAGCCGTGGGACTACGGAGACCCAGTACTTC. Its protein is CASSRGTTETQYF.

This clone appeared many times. CDR3 bases: TGTGCCAGTACCCCGGGGACAGGGATCCCCAATGAGCAGTTCTTC. This encodes CASTPGTGIPNEQFF. The chain couples TRBV19 to TRBJ2-1, with 9 bases aligning to TRBD1. J gave up 6 bases and V 7 bases, and 10 bases lay outside the gene matches. The germline V gene has CDR1 LNHDA and CDR2 SQIVND (reference sequence). This CDR3 spans 15 amino acids.